A single sample gave rise to the 32 T cell receptor beta chains below, sequenced in a study of T-cell memory formation after mild COVID-19. One entry per CDR3 protein, called by TCRdb with MiXCR from the 5' RACE reads. The sample consists of around 370,000 distinct CDR3 sequences, roughly 21% of them appearing once. The sequencing sample was made of PBMCs or a T cell subset sorted from them (not recorded which). The receptors originated from an adult woman who had mild COVID-19 (a few samples of this study predate the infection). Cell type and time point are not known.

The rearrangement uses TRBV9 and TRBJ2-7; D gene unclear. Germline CDR1 is SGDLS and CDR2 is YYNGEE. Trimming stripped 5 bases from V and 2 bases from J, with 5 bases between. This CDR3 is built from 11 residues. CDR3 amino acids: CASRDTYEQYF. The CDR3 DNA reads as TGTGCCAGCAGGGATACCTACGAGCAGTACTTC.

This chain joins TRBV20-1 and TRBJ2-3, with D unclear. Germline assignment: CDR1 DFQATT and CDR2 SNEGSKA (reference sequence). V lost 2 bases to trimming and J lost 2 bases, with 20 bases between them. There are 17 residues in the CDR3. For the CDR3, the DNA is TGCAGTGCTAGACCCTTTGTGGGCCTGGGTCCCACAGATACGCAGTATTTT. This gives the protein CSARPFVGLGPTDTQYF.

The chain is built from TRBV24-1 and TRBJ2-1; 7 bases are a match to TRBD2. Germline CDR1 is KGHDR and CDR2 is SFDVKD. CDR3 length: 16 amino acids. V lost 5 bases and J lost 4; bases outside the gene matches: 10. This CDR3 is CATSGLAVNTYNEQFF. As DNA, the CDR3 is TGTGCCACCAGTGGGCTAGCGGTAAATACGTACAATGAGCAGTTCTTC.

This chain links TRBV15 with TRBJ1-2; D is undetermined. V gave up 1 base and J gave up 3 bases, with 6 bases separating them. CDR1 is LNHNV and CDR2 is YYDKDF in the germline V gene (reference sequence). The CDR3 extends over 13 amino acids. CDR3 nucleotides: TGTGCCACCAGCAGAGGCCAGGACTATGGCTACACCTTC. Residues: CATSRGQDYGYTF.

V usage is TRBV7-2 and J usage is TRBJ1-1, with 8 bases that match TRBD1. V lost 4 bases, J lost 1 base, and 5 bases stayed unmatched. CDR1 is SGHTA and CDR2 is FQGNSA in the germline V gene. This CDR3 is built from 15 residues. The CDR3 nucleotides are TGTGCCAGCAGCTACCCCGGGACAGGGAACACTGAAGCTTTCTTT. It encodes CASSYPGTGNTEAFF.

V usage is TRBV12-3 or TRBV12-4 and J usage is TRBJ2-2; D remains unclear. This CDR3 spans 11 amino acids. V lost 8 bases, J lost 2 bases, and 3 bases lay in between. The CDR3 spells CASGNTGELFF. In DNA form, the CDR3 reads TGTGCCAGCGGCAACACCGGGGAGCTGTTTTTT.

The chain employs TRBV5-1 and TRBJ1-2, with 9 bases matching TRBD1. The CDR3 totals 15 residues. Germline V CDR1 and CDR2: SGHRS, YFSETQ. With V trimmed by 4 bases and J by 5 bases, 9 bases remained unmatched. Here the CDR3 DNA reads TGCGCCAGCAGCCCCTGGACAGGGGTAGGGTATGGCTACACCTTC. This encodes CASSPWTGVGYGYTF.

This clonotype has just a few counts. This sequence joins TRBV18 and TRBJ2-7; the D gene could be TRBD1 or TRBD2 (6 bases each). CDR3 size: 14 residues. Germline lookup yields CDR1 KGHSH and CDR2 LQKENI. Trimming stripped 5 bases from V and 2 bases from J, with 13 bases between. The CDR3 DNA follows: TGTGCCAGCTCATCGGGGGCCTCCACCTACGAGCAGTACTTC. Encoded protein: CASSSGASTYEQYF.

This clonotype was seen a handful of times. The chain joins TRBV28 to TRBJ1-5; 11 nucleotides line up with TRBD1. The CDR3 runs 17 residues. The J segment lost 8 bases and the V segment lost 6 bases, leaving 15 bases of the junction unmatched. The germline gives CDR1 MDHEN, CDR2 SYDVKM. Here the CDR3 reads CASRRWTGGAGIEPQHF. For the CDR3, the DNA is TGTGCCAGCAGACGTTGGACAGGGGGCGCGGGAATTGAGCCCCAGCATTTT.

The chain recombines TRBV5-5 with TRBJ2-5; D is unresolved. Trimming took off 3 bases at V and 4 bases at J, with 13 bases between the two ends. The germline gives CDR1 SGHKS, CDR2 YYEKEE (reference sequence). CDR3 length: 14 amino acids. The chain's CDR3 is CASSSQPYRETQYF. The CDR3 DNA reads TGTGCCAGCAGCTCCCAACCGTACCGAGAGACCCAGTACTTC.

The V call is TRBV20-1, the J call TRBJ2-7, with TRBD2 identical over 14 bases. The CDR3 length is 15 residues. The ends lost 3 bases at V and 1 base at J; junction bases unmatched: 2. Germline loops: CDR1 DFQATT, CDR2 SNEGSKA (reference sequence). In DNA form, the CDR3 reads TGCAGTGCTAGCGGACTAGCGGGAGGTTCCTACGAGCAGTACTTC. It codes for CSASGLAGGSYEQYF.

The CDR3 loop is CASSPGTSGSWNTGELFF. The CDR3 DNA reads TGTGCCAGCAGCCCAGGGACTAGCGGGAGTTGGAACACCGGGGAGCTGTTTTTT. V and J are TRBV11-2 and TRBJ2-2, with TRBD2 matching 14 bases. The V segment lost 5 bases and the J segment 1 base; nucleotides outside the gene matches: 6. This CDR3 is built from 18 residues. Germline CDR1 SGHAT, CDR2 FQNNGV.

This clonotype was counted between two and nine times. The V gene is TRBV9, the J gene TRBJ2-1; 9 bases are a match to TRBD2. CDR3 length: 14 amino acids. V trimming: 3 bases; J trimming: 5 bases; junction bases outside the gene matches: 3. Germline V gene sequence: CDR1 SGDLS, CDR2 YYNGEE. CDR3 sequence: CASSGAGGDNEQFF. The CDR3 nucleotides are TGTGCCAGCAGCGGTGCGGGGGGGGACAATGAGCAGTTCTTC.

V gene TRBV9 combines with J gene TRBJ2-5, with D perhaps TRBD2 (5 bases). Trimming took off 3 bases at V and 2 bases at J, with 14 bases between the two ends. Germline-derived CDR1 and CDR2 are SGDLS and YYNGEE. The CDR3 length is 15 residues. The CDR3: CASSGTSTYQETQYF. The CDR3 DNA reads as TGTGCCAGCAGCGGTACTAGTACCTATCAAGAGACCCAGTACTTC.

This clonotype occurred a few times. The CDR3 reads CASSLRFSQRPEAFF. The CDR3, as DNA: TGTGCCAGCAGCTTAAGGTTTTCACAGCGGCCTGAAGCTTTCTTT. The chain carries TRBV7-8 and TRBJ1-1; D gene ambiguous. The V end lost 2 bases, the J end lost 6 bases, and 16 bases lay between the germline ends. The CDR3 sequence is 15 residues long. The germline V gene has CDR1 SGHVS and CDR2 FQNEAQ.

V is TRBV5-1 and J is TRBJ1-2, with a weak D call TRBD1 (5 bases). V lost 1 base and J 0 bases, leaving 10 bases between the germline ends. The germline CDR1 and CDR2 sequences are SGHRS and YFSETQ. The CDR3 covers 15 residues. The CDR3 coding sequence is TGCGCCAGCAGCTTGTCGCAGGGTGCTAACTATGGCTACACCTTC. Translated: CASSLSQGANYGYTF.

Many counts were recorded for this clonotype. The chain links TRBV3-1 to TRBJ1-4; 9 bases fit TRBD1. This CDR3 has 17 residues. The V gene end was trimmed by 1 base and the J gene end by 6 bases; junction bases not matched to a gene: 9. Germline V CDR1 and CDR2: LGHDT, YNNKEL (reference sequence). CDR3 sequence: CASSQGARQGVDEKLFF. For the CDR3, the DNA is TGTGCCAGCAGCCAAGGGGCTCGACAGGGGGTCGATGAAAAACTGTTTTTT.

The sample holds one count of this clonotype. The V gene is TRBV20-1, the J gene TRBJ2-5; no reliable D call. The germline V gene encodes CDR1 DFQATT and CDR2 SNEGSKA (reference sequence). Between the trimmed V and J ends, which lost 1 base and 2 bases, there was a span of 8 bases. The CDR3 has 13 amino acids. CDR3 loop: CSARAVRQETQYF. CDR3 DNA: TGCAGTGCTAGAGCCGTCAGGCAAGAGACCCAGTACTTC.

This clonotype showed up many times. At one end, the junction sequence differs from germline, possibly due to a read error. This chain joins TRBV4-1 and TRBJ2-7; 9 bases are shared with TRBD1. The CDR3 has 14 residues. The germline V gene has CDR1 MGHRA and CDR2 YSYEKL. The CDR3 is CASSQPGQGYEQYF. In DNA, the CDR3 is TGTGCCAGCAGCCAACCGGGACAGGGATACGAGCAGTACTTC.

The chain combines TRBV7-8 with TRBJ1-4; tentatively, D is TRBD1 (5 bases). This CDR3 is built from 16 residues. The germline CDR1 and CDR2 sequences are SGHVS and FQNEAQ. Trimming shortened V by 5 bases and J by 8 bases, and 21 bases separated the two germline ends. CDR3 in DNA: TGTGCCAGCAGCGAAACCCTCAGGGCAACATTCGAAAAACTGTTTTTT. It translates to CASSETLRATFEKLFF.

The V and J genes are TRBV7-6 and TRBJ2-6; 11 nucleotides line up with TRBD2. The CDR3 has 20 amino acids. Trimming at V came to 0 bases and at J to 0 bases, leaving 7 bases not matched to a gene. Germline V gene lookup returns CDR1 SGHVS and CDR2 FNYEAQ. The chain's CDR3 is CASSLALAGAVDSGANVLTF. CDR3 bases: TGTGCCAGCAGCTTAGCACTAGCGGGGGCGGTCGACTCTGGGGCCAACGTCCTGACTTTC.

This clonotype was observed a handful of times. The chain uses TRBV4-2 and TRBJ2-3, with D perhaps matching TRBD1 or TRBD2 (7 bases each). Trimming took off 1 base at V and 4 bases at J, with 12 bases between the two ends. The CDR3 totals 15 residues. In germline, CDR1 is LGHNA, CDR2 YNFKEQ. CDR3 sequence reads: CASSQGSGGADTQYF. The CDR3 coding sequence is TGTGCCAGCAGCCAAGGCTCAGGGGGGGCAGATACGCAGTATTTT.

V and J are TRBV3-1 and TRBJ2-7; TRBD2 matches 7 bases. CDR1 is LGHDT, CDR2 YNNKEL, per germline (reference sequence). The CDR3 covers 13 residues. With V trimmed by 4 bases and J by 2 bases, 2 bases remained unmatched. In DNA form, the CDR3 reads TGTGCCAGCAGCCCCGGGACTACCTACGAGCAGTACTTC. Protein sequence: CASSPGTTYEQYF.

In this sample, this clonotype turned up a few times. V is TRBV10-3 and J is TRBJ2-3; a possible D gene is TRBD2 (5 bases). CDR1 is ENHRY, CDR2 SYGVKD, per germline. The V end lost 7 bases, the J end lost 5 bases, and 13 bases lay between the germline ends. There are 13 residues in the CDR3. The CDR3 sequence is CAITVEVQDTQYF. The CDR3 DNA reads TGTGCCATCACGGTGGAGGTTCAAGATACGCAGTATTTT.

The sample holds a few counts of this clonotype. A junction end diverges from the germline sequence, so it may reflect a read error. J is TRBJ2-1 and V is TRBV7-7; TRBD2 might be the D (5 bases). The germline V gene has CDR1 SSHAT and CDR2 FNYEAQ (reference sequence). This CDR3 is built from 15 residues. The CDR3 is CASSSGLQVYNEQFF. The CDR3 coding sequence is TGTGCTAGCAGCTCCGGACTGCAGGTTTACAATGAGCAGTTCTTC.

This chain links TRBV7-2 with TRBJ2-5; D remains ambiguous. The V and J ends lost 2 bases and 10 bases respectively, with 8 bases between them. The germline V gene encodes CDR1 SGHTA and CDR2 FQGNSA. This CDR3 has 11 residues. The CDR3 region is CASSLLGVQYF. The CDR3 bases are TGTGCCAGCAGCTTATTAGGTGTCCAGTACTTC.

The rearrangement joins TRBV10-3 to TRBJ1-1; possible D gene TRBD1, 5 bases. Germline assignment: CDR1 ENHRY and CDR2 SYGVKD. CDR3 length equals 13 residues. Deletions cut 0 bases from V and 10 bases from J, with 12 bases between. In nucleotides, the CDR3 is TGTGCCATCAGTGAGTCAGGGGCGCCCGGAGCTTTCTTT. It specifies CAISESGAPGAFF.

The genes are TRBV20-1 and TRBJ1-1, with 11 bases that match TRBD1. V gave up 2 bases and J gave up 1 base; unmatched junction bases: 3. Germline-derived CDR1 and CDR2 are DFQATT and SNEGSKA (reference sequence). The CDR3 spans 15 residues. The CDR3 DNA reads TGCAGTGCTAGAAGGACAGGGGGCTGGAACACTGAAGCTTTCTTT. Its protein is CSARRTGGWNTEAFF.

This clonotype was counted only a few times. The chain joins TRBV7-8 to TRBJ1-1; D not resolved. CDR1 is SGHVS and CDR2 is FQNEAQ in the germline V gene. Between the trimmed V and J ends, which lost 5 bases and 1 base, there was a span of 17 bases. CDR3 length: 16 amino acids. The CDR3 reads CASSLPLLQQNTEAFF. CDR3 sequence (DNA): TGTGCCAGCAGCCTCCCCCTGTTGCAGCAGAACACTGAAGCTTTCTTT. Looking up the rest from reference TRBV7-8 and TRBJ1-1 gives the full variable domain: GAGVSQSPRYKVAKRGQDVALRCDPISGHVSLFWYQQALGQGPEFLTYFQNEAQLDKSGLPSDRFFAERPEGSVSTLKIQRTQQEDSAVYLCASSLPLLQQNTEAFFGQGTRLTVV.

This clonotype has just a few counts. This sequence joins TRBV7-2 and TRBJ2-2; TRBD1 matches at 9 bases. V trimming: 5 bases; J trimming: 8 bases; junction bases outside the gene matches: 9. The CDR3 extends over 15 amino acids. From germline, CDR1 is SGHTA and CDR2 FQGNSA. CDR3 loop: CASSLTGQGAGELFF. The CDR3 DNA is TGTGCCAGCAGCCTAACGGGACAGGGTGCTGGGGAGCTGTTTTTT.

This clonotype was detected many times. This sequence joins TRBV6-6 and TRBJ2-7; 8 positions agree with TRBD1. V dropped 7 bases and J dropped 4; count of bases not matched to a gene: 6. CDR3 size: 13 residues. Germline-derived CDR1 and CDR2 are MNHNY and SVGAGI (reference sequence). CDR3 DNA sequence: TGTGCCAGCATAGGACAGGGCCTATACGAGCAGTACTTC. Translation: CASIGQGLYEQYF.

The chain joins TRBV25-1 to TRBJ1-2; D is perhaps TRBD1 (6 bases). Germline V lookup: CDR1 MGHDK, CDR2 SYGVNS. The V gene lost 2 bases and the J gene lost 2 bases, with 9 bases spanning the gap. The CDR3 contains 14 residues. CDR3 sequence (DNA): TGTGCCAGCAGTGAACTCACAGGGAACTATGGCTACACCTTC. Amino acid sequence: CASSELTGNYGYTF.